The rows below give T cell receptor beta chains drawn from one sample of a study of somatic mutations in cytotoxic T cells in rheumatoid arthritis. The repertoire was sequenced with immunoSEQ multiplex PCR; TCRdb's copy has only in-frame clones and lacks some. The table records 15,000 or so clones, 60% to 75% of them present only once. The sequencing input was CD8+ T cells sorted from blood. The receptor set was obtained from an adult with rheumatoid arthritis. CDR3s include the opening cysteine and the closing phenylalanine or tryptophan. A D gene is named only where the DNA matches it firmly. Expanded clones are given a class, and other clones once, few, many or no size at all.

j_gene,abundance,d_gene,v_gene,len,CDR3aa,CDR3nt
TRBJ1-5,NA,TRBD1,TRBV9,15,CASSVEGTGDQPQHF,TGTGCCAGCAGCGTAGAGGGGACAGGGGATCAGCCCCAGCATTTT
TRBJ2-1,NA,NA,TRBV6-5,13,CASSYGPTNEQFF,TGTGCCAGCAGTTACGGGCCTACTAATGAGCAGTTCTTC
TRBJ2-1,NA,NA,TRBV6-5,14,CASSYSEEGDEQFF,TGTGCCAGCAGTTACTCGGAGGAAGGAGATGAGCAGTTCTTC
TRBJ2-1,few,NA,TRBV5-4,11,CASSLINEQFF,TGTGCCAGCAGCTTGATCAATGAGCAGTTCTTC
TRBJ1-1,few,NA,TRBV4-3,14,CASSQSGQNTEAFF,TGCGCCAGCAGCCAATCAGGGCAGAACACTGAAGCTTTCTTT
TRBJ2-7,NA,TRBD1,TRBV7-9,17,CASSSTGGRTLSYEQYF,TGTGCCAGCAGCTCGACAGGGGGCCGCACTCTCTCCTACGAGCAGTACTTC
TRBJ1-2,NA,TRBD1,TRBV6-5,14,CASSLQGGTYGYTF,TGTGCCAGCAGTTTACAGGGGGGCACCTATGGCTACACCTTC
TRBJ2-3,NA,NA,TRBV6-1,12,CASSEGRDTQYF,TGTGCCAGCAGTGAAGGAAGAGATACGCAGTATTTT
TRBJ2-6,NA,TRBD1,TRBV5-1,17,CASSLGQGFAGANVLTF,TGCGCCAGCAGCTTGGGACAGGGATTTGCTGGGGCCAACGTCCTGACTTTC
TRBJ2-7,NA,NA,TRBV4-3,14,CASSQGEGKYEQYF,TGCGCCAGCAGCCAAGGCGAGGGGAAGTACGAGCAGTACTTC
TRBJ1-1,NA,NA,TRBV4-1,14,CASSLGPLGTEAFF,TGCGCCAGCAGCCTGGGGCCCCTGGGCACTGAAGCTTTCTTT
TRBJ1-2,once,NA,TRBV28,13,CASSQTVYYGYTF,TGTGCCAGCAGCCAGACTGTTTACTATGGCTACACCTTC
TRBJ2-6,NA,NA,TRBV7-2,18,CASSLVAGSPTGANVLTF,TGTGCCAGCAGCTTAGTTGCAGGGTCCCCTACTGGGGCCAACGTCCTGACTTTC
TRBJ2-3,NA,NA,TRBV7-9,12,CASSSTADTQYF,TGTGCCAGCAGCTCCACCGCGGATACGCAGTATTTT
TRBJ2-3,NA,TRBD2,TRBV9,14,CASSAGGGPDTQYF,TGTGCCAGCAGCGCCGGGGGGGGCCCAGATACGCAGTATTTT
TRBJ2-7,few,TRBD1,TRBV5-6,14,CASSPTGGSYEQYF,TGTGCCAGCAGCCCTACAGGGGGTTCATACGAGCAGTACTTC
TRBJ2-1,NA,NA,TRBV27,12,CASRVSPDEQFF,TGTGCCAGCAGAGTAAGCCCCGATGAGCAGTTCTTC
TRBJ1-3,NA,NA,TRBV5-1,15,CASSLDPSSGNTIYF,TGCGCCAGCAGCTTGGACCCCAGCTCTGGAAACACCATATATTTT
TRBJ2-3,NA,TRBD2,TRBV9,17,CASSDRVAGGSTDTQYF,TGTGCCAGCAGCGATAGGGTAGCGGGGGGCAGCACAGATACGCAGTATTTT
TRBJ2-7,NA,TRBD2,TRBV19,14,CASSRWGGVREQYF,TGTGCCAGTAGCCGATGGGGAGGGGTGAGGGAGCAGTACTTC
TRBJ2-1,NA,NA,TRBV27,13,CASSLSGFNEQFF,TGTGCCAGCAGTTTATCTGGCTTCAATGAGCAGTTCTTC
TRBJ2-1,NA,NA,TRBV7-9,15,CASSPQGGAHNEQFF,TGTGCCAGCAGCCCCCAGGGGGGGGCCCACAATGAGCAGTTCTTC
TRBJ2-1,NA,TRBD2,TRBV28,14,CATGIAGFYNEQFF,TGTGCCACCGGAATAGCGGGGTTCTACAATGAGCAGTTCTTC
TRBJ1-6,few,NA,TRBV5-1,14,CASSGSSYNSPLHF,TGCGCCAGCAGCGGGAGCTCCTATAATTCACCCCTCCACTTT
TRBJ2-7,NA,TRBD2,TRBV2,13,CASTSGVSGEQYF,TGTGCCAGCACCAGCGGGGTTAGTGGGGAGCAGTACTTC
TRBJ2-7,NA,NA,TRBV5-4,14,CASSFSQGSYEQYF,TGTGCCAGCAGCTTCTCCCAAGGTTCCTACGAGCAGTACTTC
TRBJ1-1,NA,NA,TRBV11-3,13,CASSSNVNTEAFF,TGTGCCAGCAGCTCTAACGTGAACACTGAAGCTTTCTTT